This is a list of T cell receptor beta chains from one sample in a study of blood T cell repertoires in COVID-19. Libraries were prepared by immunoSEQ multiplex PCR; TCRdb keeps only in-frame clonotypes and omits some of them. The sample comprises approximately 200,000 clones, about 88% of which are singletons, and 3% to 3.5% rests with the top ten. Sample: PBMCs or T cells enriched from blood (not recorded which). Receptors were obtained from a woman between 25 and 40 years old who had recovered from COVID-19. CDR3s include the opening cysteine and the closing phenylalanine or tryptophan. The D gene is left open where the match is weak. Clone size appears in some rows only: once, few, many, or a class for an expanded clone.

clone_size d_call j_call v_call cdr3_length cdr3_nt cdr3_aa
- - TRBJ2-7 TRBV2 15 TGTGCCAGCAGTTACAGGCCATTGGGGGCGTACGAGCAGTACTTC CASSYRPLGAYEQYF
- TRBD1 TRBJ1-1 TRBV28 14 TGTGCCAGCAGTTTCCGGTACAGGGGCACTGAAGCTTTCTTT CASSFRYRGTEAFF
- TRBD1 TRBJ1-2 TRBV18 14 TGTGCCAGCTCACCACCGGGACAGGGCTATGGCTACACCTTC CASSPPGQGYGYTF
- - TRBJ1-2 TRBV6-5 16 TGTGCCAGCAGTTACCTCCCCCTTGGAGTAGTCTATGGCTACACCTTC CASSYLPLGVVYGYTF
- - TRBJ2-1 TRBV5-6 13 TGTGCCAGCAGCACCTGGGGGGTGTATGAGCAGTTCTTC CASSTWGVYEQFF
- TRBD1 TRBJ1-1 TRBV10-3 18 TGTGCCACTGCGCCCGGCCTGTTCCGCGCGACAGGGGGCCTTGAAGCTTTCTTT CATAPGLFRATGGLEAFF
few TRBD1 TRBJ1-3 TRBV30 15 TGTGCCTGGAGTGCTAGGGGGCTCCTTGGAAACACCATATATTTT CAWSARGLLGNTIYF
- TRBD1 TRBJ1-5 TRBV28 15 TGTGCCAGCAGCCCTCGGGACAGGCCCAGTCAGCCCCAGCATTTT CASSPRDRPSQPQHF
- - TRBJ2-1 TRBV7-3 15 TGTGCCAGCAGCTCGTGGGGCAGGGGTGGCAATGAGCAGTTCTTC CASSSWGRGGNEQFF
- TRBD2 TRBJ2-5 TRBV5-1 15 TGCGCCAGCAGTCGTAGCGGGGGGGCCGTAGAGACCCAGTACTTC CASSRSGGAVETQYF
- - TRBJ2-5 TRBV28 12 TGTGCCACTACCAGGGAAGGGGGGACCCAGTACTTC CATTREGGTQYF
- TRBD1 TRBJ2-1 TRBV2 14 TGTGCCAGCAGTCTATACAGGGGAACAAATGAGCAGTTCTTC CASSLYRGTNEQFF
- - TRBJ1-1 TRBV30 13 TGTGCCTGGAGTGTACAGGAAAACACTGAAGCTTTCTTT CAWSVQENTEAFF
- - TRBJ1-5 TRBV27 17 TGTGCCAGCACCCCCGGTGGGAGGGGGATTAGCAATCAGCCCCAGCATTTT CASTPGGRGISNQPQHF
- - TRBJ1-2 TRBV28 14 TGTGCGAGCGTAAGGGGGGGACCTAACTATGGCTACACCTTC CASVRGGPNYGYTF
few TRBD2 TRBJ2-2 TRBV6-2/TRBV6-3 16 TGTGCCAGCAGTTACTCCGGGGGGGGAGGAACCGGGGAGCTGTTTTTT CASSYSGGGGTGELFF
once TRBD1 TRBJ2-5 TRBV2 14 TGTGCCAGCAGCCGGGACAGGGGAGAGGAGACCCAGTACTTC CASSRDRGEETQYF
- - TRBJ1-1 TRBV10-3 15 TGTGCCATCAGTGAAGGGACCCGCGGGGAAACTGAAGCTTTCTTT CAISEGTRGETEAFF
- - TRBJ2-1 TRBV9 16 TGTGCCAGCAGCGTAGGAAGCGATATCTCCTACAATGAGCAGTTCTTC CASSVGSDISYNEQFF
once TRBD2 TRBJ2-5 TRBV10-3 12 TGTGCCTCCGGCAGCGGGGAGGGGACCCAGTACTTC CASGSGEGTQYF
few - TRBJ1-4 TRBV14 16 TGTGCCAGCAGCCAAGATAGGACAGCAACTAATGAAAAACTGTTTTTT CASSQDRTATNEKLFF
- TRBD1 TRBJ1-6 TRBV7-2 14 TGTGCCAGCAGCTTACAGGGGGCAGATTCACCCCTCCACTTT CASSLQGADSPLHF
- TRBD1 TRBJ1-4 TRBV5-1 14 TGCGCCAGCAGCTTGGAAGGGGGCAAGGAAAAACTGTTTTTT CASSLEGGKEKLFF
- - TRBJ2-2 TRBV5-5 17 TGTGCCAGCAGCTTGGCCCCCGGGACAATCACTACCGGGGAGCTGTTTTTT CASSLAPGTITTGELFF
- - TRBJ1-1 TRBV30 12 TGTGCCTGGAGTGTAATGATCTCGGGAGCTTTCTTT CAWSVMISGAFF
once - TRBJ1-1 TRBV19 12 TGTGCCAGTAGTATAACGAGGTTCAGAGCTTTCTTT CASSITRFRAFF
- TRBD2 TRBJ2-7 TRBV24-1 13 TGTGCCACCAGCCGGACTAGTAGTTACGAGCAGTACTTC CATSRTSSYEQYF
- - TRBJ1-4 TRBV6-5 15 TGTGCCAGCAGTTACTCGGACACGGTGACTGGAAAACTGTTTTTT CASSYSDTVTGKLFF
- - TRBJ1-1 TRBV5-1 14 TGCGCCAGCAGCTTGTCGGGTAGCCACACTGAAGCTTTCTTT CASSLSGSHTEAFF
once TRBD1 TRBJ2-2 TRBV29-1 12 TGCAGCGTTGGGACAGGGAACGGGGAGCTGTTTTTT CSVGTGNGELFF
- - TRBJ1-1 TRBV19 13 TGTGCCAGTAAGCGGGCAGTGAACACTGAAGCTTTCTTT CASKRAVNTEAFF
- TRBD1 TRBJ1-3 TRBV5-1 15 TGCGCCAGCAGCGGGGGGACAGGGTCGAGAAACACCATATATTTT CASSGGTGSRNTIYF
- - TRBJ1-1 TRBV30 14 TGTGCCTGGAGTGTGGCAGGGGCGAACACTGAAGCTTTCTTT CAWSVAGANTEAFF
- TRBD2 TRBJ2-1 TRBV30 14 TGTGCCTGGAGTAGTAAGCGGGGTTACAATGAGCAGTTCTTC CAWSSKRGYNEQFF
- - TRBJ1-3 TRBV7-2 16 TGTGCCAGCATACCATGGGGGGGACCCTCTGGAAACACCATATATTTT CASIPWGGPSGNTIYF
- - TRBJ1-1 TRBV19 12 TGTGCCAGTAGTTCGCGGACAACTGAAGCTTTCTTT CASSSRTTEAFF
- TRBD1 TRBJ2-3 TRBV18 16 TGTGCCAGCTCACCACGGGACAGCATTCGGACAGATACGCAGTATTTT CASSPRDSIRTDTQYF
- - TRBJ1-4 TRBV19 14 TGTGCCAGTAAAGGTCAGGGGCGAAATGAAAAACTGTTTTTT CASKGQGRNEKLFF
- - TRBJ1-2 TRBV4-2 15 TGTGCCAGCAGCCAAGTTACCCAGGAACACTATGGCTACACCTTC CASSQVTQEHYGYTF
- TRBD1 TRBJ1-1 TRBV3-1/TRBV3-2 15 TGTGCCAGCAGCCAAAGGGGACAGGTGAACACTGAAGCTTTCTTT CASSQRGQVNTEAFF
- TRBD1 TRBJ1-2 TRBV6-5 15 TGTGCCAGCAGGGGACAGGGGGCGGGTAACTATGGCTACACCTTC CASRGQGAGNYGYTF
- - TRBJ1-1 TRBV6-5 13 TGTGCCAGCAGTTTAAGAGGGCCCACTGAAGCTTTCTTT CASSLRGPTEAFF
- TRBD2 TRBJ2-7 TRBV7-8 15 TGTGCCAGCAGCATCTCTAGCGGGAAAACCTACGAGCAGTACTTC CASSISSGKTYEQYF
- - TRBJ1-1 TRBV30 12 TGTGCCTGGATGCGGGTAGCCACTGAAGCTTTCTTT CAWMRVATEAFF
- - TRBJ1-3 TRBV28 15 TGTGCCAGCAGTTTAAGGTCCCCCCGCGGGGACACCATATATTTT CASSLRSPRGDTIYF
- - TRBJ2-7 TRBV3-1/TRBV3-2 15 TGTGCCAGCAGCCAAGTTGGCGGGGTATCCTACGAGCAGTACTTC CASSQVGGVSYEQYF
- - TRBJ2-2 TRBV18 18 TGTGCCAGCTCCCGATATGACAGAATCAGCTCCTCCACCGGGGAGCTGTTTTTT CASSRYDRISSSTGELFF
- - TRBJ2-2 TRBV28 15 TGTGCCAGCAGTTTAACGGAGCGCCCCACCGGGGAGCTGTTTTTT CASSLTERPTGELFF
once TRBD1 TRBJ1-1 TRBV2 16 TGTGCCAGCAGTGTACTGGACAGGGCTCGAGGGACTGAAGCTTTCTTT CASSVLDRARGTEAFF
- - TRBJ1-1 TRBV19 12 TGTGCCAGTAGTCCCAGGGACACTGAAGCTTTCTTT CASSPRDTEAFF
few TRBD2 TRBJ2-2 TRBV5-1 17 TGCGCCAGCAGCTCCCCGCGACTAGCGGGGGAGACCGGGGAGCTGTTTTTT CASSSPRLAGETGELFF
- - TRBJ1-4 TRBV29-1 12 TGCAGCGTTGTTGGAGAAAGCGAAAAACTGTTTTTT CSVVGESEKLFF
- - TRBJ2-4 TRBV6-2/TRBV6-3 15 TGTGCCAGCAGTTACTCGATGCAGGCCAAAAACATTCAGTACTTC CASSYSMQAKNIQYF
- - TRBJ1-1 TRBV11-2 15 TGTGCCAGCAGCCCCAGGGTAGGGGCCGGCTCTGAAGCTTTCTTT CASSPRVGAGSEAFF
- - TRBJ2-1 TRBV5-1 18 TGCGCCAGCAGCTTGGGGGCAGGGGTAGGCACAAAGAGGGATGAGCAGTTCTTC CASSLGAGVGTKRDEQFF
- - TRBJ1-1 TRBV29-1 11 TGCAGCGTTCCAGACGGACTTGAAGCTTTCTTT CSVPDGLEAFF
- TRBD1 TRBJ1-6 TRBV28 20 TGTGCCAGCAGTCTCCCCCCCGGGACAGGGGGAGACTCCTATAATTCACCCCTCCACTTT CASSLPPGTGGDSYNSPLHF
- TRBD2 TRBJ2-3 TRBV28 14 TGTGCCAGCAGTCCACTAGCGGGGGTCAATACGCAGTATTTT CASSPLAGVNTQYF
once TRBD1 TRBJ1-6 TRBV7-3 13 TGTGCCAGCAGCCTGGACAGGGCTAGTCCCCTCCACTTT CASSLDRASPLHF